One and the same sample provided the 20 T cell receptor beta chains below, sequenced in a study of shared clonotypes between healthy human individuals. The protocol was immunoSEQ multiplex PCR, while the TCRdb copy is restricted to in-frame clones and leaves out a portion. In the table there are 2.3 million or so clones, just over 90% of which are singletons. Material for sequencing was naive CD4+ T cells from PBMCs. The subset: CD45RA+ positively selected. These receptors originate from a man between 18 and 29 years old in good health. Some clones in this sample may be carry-over from other donors' samples.

The chain employs TRBV7-8 and TRBJ2-1; TRBD2 might be the D (5 bases). CDR3 length equals 15 residues. CDR1 and CDR2 from the germline V gene are SGHVS and FQNEAQ. V gave up 5 bases and J gave up 5 bases, with 16 bases separating them. The CDR3 spells CASSVLLGPNNEQFF. CDR3 coding DNA: TGTGCCAGCAGCGTACTACTAGGGCCTAACAATGAGCAGTTCTTC.

Turning to this clone: The sample carries other DNA sequences with the same CDR3. This chain uses TRBV5-4 with TRBJ2-1; D is possibly TRBD1 or TRBD2 (6 bases each). The CDR3 loop spans 14 amino acids. The germline V gene encodes CDR1 SGHNT and CDR2 YYREEE (reference sequence). Trimming took 3 bases from V and 7 from J, leaving 14 bases between them. The CDR3: CASSSLGGGNEQFF. The CDR3 nucleotides are TGTGCCAGCAGCTCCCTGGGGGGCGGGAATGAGCAGTTCTTC.

This chain joins TRBV7-9 and TRBJ1-2, with D unresolved. Looked up from germline, CDR1 is SEHNR and CDR2 is FQNEAQ (reference sequence). The V end was cut by 5 bases, the J end by 0 bases, with 10 bases between. The CDR3 runs to 14 residues. This CDR3 reads CASSQALPNYGYTF. In nucleotides, the CDR3 is TGTGCCAGCAGCCAGGCCCTCCCTAACTATGGCTACACCTTC.

Comment on this clone: This specimen includes other DNA sequences encoding the same CDR3. This chain connects TRBV7-9 to TRBJ2-3, with 7 bases matching TRBD1. Germline V lookup: CDR1 SEHNR, CDR2 FQNEAQ (reference sequence). V lost 5 bases to trimming and J lost 4 bases; unmatched junction nucleotides: 6. This CDR3 spans 14 amino acids. This chain's CDR3 is CASSPRTGADTQYF. CDR3 coding DNA: TGTGCCAGCAGCCCCCGGACAGGCGCAGATACGCAGTATTTT.

Points on this clone: This same CDR3 is encoded by further DNA sequences in the sample. This chain links TRBV7-9 with TRBJ2-5; D might be TRBD1 or TRBD2, each matching 5 bases. This CDR3 is built from 13 residues. Per the germline V gene, CDR1 is SEHNR and CDR2 is FQNEAQ (reference sequence). The germline V and J ends were trimmed by 0 bases and 4 bases, with 6 bases remaining between them. The CDR3 region is CASSLAGAETQYF. CDR3 sequence (DNA): TGTGCCAGCAGCTTAGCCGGGGCAGAGACCCAGTACTTC.

This chain uses TRBV9 with TRBJ1-2; D call uncertain. Trimming took 0 bases from V and 4 from J, leaving 7 bases between them. The CDR3 has 13 amino acids. Germline V gene sequence: CDR1 SGDLS, CDR2 YYNGEE. In nucleotides, the CDR3 is TGTGCCAGCAGCGTAGCCGGGCGCTATGGCTACACCTTC. Protein sequence: CASSVAGRYGYTF.

This clone showed up just a few times. The chain carries TRBV6-1 and TRBJ1-4; D is possibly TRBD1 (5 bases). V was trimmed by 6 bases and J by 8 bases, leaving 16 bases between them. The CDR3 covers 14 residues. In germline, CDR1 is MNHNS, CDR2 SASEGT. DNA for the CDR3: TGTGCCAGCAGCGACCAGGGCGCGAGGGAAAAACTGTTTTTT. It yields the protein CASSDQGAREKLFF.

This clone is a singleton in its sample. Other nucleotide sequences in the sample specify the same CDR3. The genes are TRBV7-3 and TRBJ2-1; D ambiguous. The V end lost 1 base, the J end lost 6 bases, and 4 bases lay between the germline ends. The CDR3 contains 12 residues. Per germline, CDR1 SGHTA and CDR2 FQGTGA. CDR3 loop: CASSLNGNEQFF. The CDR3, as DNA: TGTGCCAGCAGCTTAAACGGCAATGAGCAGTTCTTC.

This chain links TRBV2 with TRBJ1-3; the D is unclear. V lost 3 bases and J 0 bases, leaving 9 bases between the germline ends. This CDR3 has 15 amino acids. Germline values: CDR1 SNHLY, CDR2 FYNNEI. CDR3 in amino acids: CASSEGGSSGNTIYF. As DNA, the CDR3 is TGTGCCAGCAGTGAGGGCGGGAGCTCTGGAAACACCATATATTTT.

This chain uses TRBV21-1 with TRBJ1-2; the listed D gene, TRBD1, was not tested against the DNA. TRBV21-1 is an annotated pseudogene. This CDR3 has 16 amino acids. CDR3: CASSARPGQGSCGYTF. CDR3 in DNA: TGTGCCAGCAGCGCACGACCCGGACAGGGGTCTTGTGGCTACACCTTC.

The chain recombines TRBV5-1 with TRBJ2-3; 7 bases agree with TRBD2. Germline values: CDR1 SGHRS, CDR2 YFSETQ. V was pared by 4 bases and J by 2 bases, with 10 bases of the junction left unmatched. The CDR3 covers 16 residues. CDR3 coding DNA: TGCGCCAGCAGCGCCATCCGGGGAGGGAACACAGATACGCAGTATTTT. Its translation: CASSAIRGGNTDTQYF.

This chain connects TRBV7-8 to TRBJ1-1; D not certain. Germline V gene data show CDR1 as SGHVS and CDR2 as FQNEAQ. V gave up 3 bases and J gave up 0 bases, with 8 bases separating them. There are 14 residues in the CDR3. CDR3 amino acids: CASSFSSLNTEAFF. CDR3 nucleotides: TGTGCCAGCAGCTTTAGTAGCTTGAACACTGAAGCTTTCTTT.

This clone appeared once. The chain uses TRBV27 and TRBJ2-3, with 14 bases identical to TRBD2. Germline CDR1 MNHEY, CDR2 SMNVEV (reference sequence). The junction had 6 bases not matched to a gene; V was cut back by 3 bases and J by 4 bases. This CDR3 contains 17 residues. The CDR3 nucleotides read TGTGCCAGCAGTTTGGGACTAGCGGGAGTTTGGGCAGATACGCAGTATTTT. Its translation: CASSLGLAGVWADTQYF.

The rearrangement joins TRBV5-6 to TRBJ1-2; TRBD1 matches at 11 bases. V was clipped by 4 bases and J by 8 bases; unmatched bases: 16. The CDR3 is made up of 17 amino acids. CDR1 and CDR2 from the germline V gene are SGHDT and YYEEEE. The CDR3, as DNA: TGTGCCAGCAGCCTAAGGACAGGGGGCTCCCATCACCGGGGCTACACCTTC. Translating it yields CASSLRTGGSHHRGYTF. The variable domain in full, completed from reference TRBV5-6 and TRBJ1-2, reads DAGVTQSPTHLIKTRGQQVTLRCSPKSGHDTVSWYQQALGQGPQFIFQYYEEEERQRGNFPDRFSGHQFPNYSSELNVNALLLGDSALYLCASSLRTGGSHHRGYTFGSGTRLTVV.

The chain carries TRBV6-5 and TRBJ2-1, with TRBD2 matching 14 bases. The V gene end was trimmed by 7 bases and the J gene end by 5 bases; junction bases not matched to a gene: 4. There are 15 residues in the CDR3. Germline V gives CDR1 MNHEY, CDR2 SVGAGI. In nucleotides, the CDR3 is TGTGCCAGCACGACTAGCGGGAGGGCGAACAATGAGCAGTTCTTC. It encodes CASTTSGRANNEQFF.

On this clone itself: The sample holds other DNA sequences that translate to the same CDR3. V and J are TRBV29-1 and TRBJ1-2; D uncertain. This CDR3 is built from 10 residues. CDR1 and CDR2 (germline): SQVTM, ANQGSEA. V was pared by 4 bases and J by 7 bases, with 7 bases between. The CDR3 spells CSVGGSGYTF. In DNA form, the CDR3 reads TGCAGCGTTGGAGGCTCTGGCTACACCTTC.

This chain links TRBV7-6 with TRBJ2-2; the D is unclear. This CDR3 is 15 amino acids long. V was pared by 2 bases and J by 5 bases, with 12 bases between. CDR1 and CDR2 from the germline V gene are SGHVS and FNYEAQ. Here the CDR3 reads CASSLLPDVTGELFF. The CDR3, as DNA: TGTGCCAGCAGCTTATTACCGGATGTTACCGGGGAGCTGTTTTTT.

With respect to this clone: This CDR3 is also generated by other DNA sequences in the sample. This rearrangement joins TRBV4-3 to TRBJ1-2, with a tentative D call TRBD1 (5 bases). The CDR3 has 13 amino acids. The ends were cut back, 4 bases at V and 2 bases at J, with 8 bases in the middle. Germline V CDR1 and CDR2: LGHNA, YSLEER. This chain's CDR3 is CASSPDTNYGYTF. In nucleotides, the CDR3 is TGCGCCAGCAGCCCGGACACCAACTATGGCTACACCTTC.

This clone was counted a single time. This rearrangement joins TRBV5-1 to TRBJ2-1; TRBD2 agrees at 9 bases. The V and J ends lost 4 bases and 2 bases, in that order; junction bases with no gene match: 16. The CDR3 spans 19 residues. The germline V gene encodes CDR1 SGHRS and CDR2 YFSETQ. The CDR3 sequence is CASSPTGGRAPLPYNEQFF. In DNA, the CDR3 is TGCGCCAGCAGCCCAACTGGCGGGAGGGCGCCACTGCCCTACAATGAGCAGTTCTTC.

As to this clone: The same CDR3 arises from other DNA sequences in this sample as well. The J gene is TRBJ2-7, the V gene TRBV15; the match to TRBD2 covers 13 bases. This CDR3 comprises 15 residues. CDR1 and CDR2 (germline): LNHNV, YYDKDF (reference sequence). V trimming: 3 bases; J trimming: 2 bases; junction bases outside the gene matches: 1. The CDR3 bases are TGTGCCACCAGCAGCGGACTAGCGGGAGCCTACGAGCAGTACTTC. It codes for CATSSGLAGAYEQYF.